This T cell receptor beta chain was obtained from a study of blood T cells in healthy people across ages. Findings and limits, study-wide: Strong correlation was found linking TCR beta diversity to naive T cell percentage.

This clonotype was seen only a few times. No antigen is known for it. Together with a sample-barcoded 5' primer, a J-beta primer mix was included in a second PCR lasting about 7 to 12 cycles. TCRdb recomputed calls from the 5' RACE reads with MiXCR, one row per CDR3 protein. The profile covers approximately 780,000 distinct CDR3 sequences, with around a quarter appearing a single time and under 3% taken by the ten largest. Germline assignment: CDR1 SEHNR and CDR2 FQNEAQ (reference sequence). This CDR3 region has 15 residues. With 6 bases clipped from V and 0 bases from J, the junction kept 8 bases outside the gene matches. These data also featured in a second study, about T cells of mothers and their children.

The J gene is TRBJ2-7, the V gene TRBV7-9; 7 bases fit TRBD1. Material for sequencing was blood. The TCR sequence derives from a boy under 18 in good health. The DNA for the CDR3 is TGTGCCAGCAGGTCTAACCGGGACAGCTCCTACGAGCAGTACTTC. Protein sequence: CASRSNRDSSYEQYF.